Below, 8 T cell receptor beta chains from the same sample are listed, as sequenced in a study of blood T cell repertoires in COVID-19. Clones were sequenced by immunoSEQ multiplex PCR, and TCRdb holds only the in-frame ones, with some missing. The data contain 110,000 to 150,000 clones, about nine tenths of them singletons. The source material was PBMCs or T cells enriched from blood (not recorded which). The receptors here all came from a man aged 50 to 60 who had recovered from COVID-19.

The J gene is TRBJ2-1, the V gene TRBV7-2; maybe TRBD2 (6 bases). V shed 2 bases and J shed 7 bases, with 12 bases lying between them. Germline V gene sequence: CDR1 SGHTA, CDR2 FQGNSA. CDR3 size: 14 residues. This CDR3 is CASSLSREQNEQFF. CDR3 bases: TGTGCCAGCAGCTTATCGCGGGAACAGAATGAGCAGTTCTTC.

The chain uses TRBV7-8 and TRBJ2-7; unclear D gene. Per the germline V gene, CDR1 is SGHVS and CDR2 is FQNEAQ. Trimming cost V 3 bases and J 3 bases, with 9 bases left between them. This CDR3 is 13 amino acids long. This CDR3 reads CASSFAPGYEQYV. In nucleotides, the CDR3 is TGTGCCAGCAGCTTTGCTCCGGGCTACGAGCAGTACGTC.

This sequence joins TRBV9 and TRBJ1-3; tentative D call: TRBD1 (5 bases). V was cut by 0 bases and J by 2 bases, with 12 bases left in between. CDR1 SGDLS and CDR2 YYNGEE come from the germline V gene. This CDR3 is built from 16 residues. The CDR3 spells CASSVVWGGPGNTIYF. In nucleotides, the CDR3 is TGTGCCAGCAGCGTAGTATGGGGGGGTCCTGGAAACACCATATATTTT.

This chain joins TRBV19 and TRBJ2-2, with D tentatively TRBD2 (6 bases). From germline, CDR1 is LNHDA and CDR2 SQIVND (reference sequence). This CDR3 spans 12 amino acids. Trimming left V 6 bases short and J 7 bases short, with 9 bases between. The DNA of the CDR3 is TGTGCCAGTAGGCGGGAAGTCGGGGAGCTGTTTTTT. This gives the protein CASRREVGELFF.

The V call is TRBV5-5, the J call TRBJ1-4; D may be TRBD1 (6 bases). Between the trimmed V and J ends, which lost 4 bases and 2 bases, there was a span of 24 bases. Germline V gene sequence: CDR1 SGHKS, CDR2 YYEKEE (reference sequence). This CDR3 spans 19 amino acids. The CDR3 DNA reads TGTGCCAGCAGCCCCCGGCGGACGGCCCTCCAGGGGACTAATGAAAAACTGTTTTTT. Protein sequence: CASSPRRTALQGTNEKLFF.

The chain couples TRBV28 to TRBJ1-2; 8 bases agree with TRBD1. This CDR3 is built from 13 residues. CDR1 MDHEN and CDR2 SYDVKM come from the germline V gene. The V segment lost 5 bases and the J segment 5 bases; nucleotides outside the gene matches: 4. CDR3 sequence: CASSRRQGYGYTF. DNA of the CDR3: TGTGCCAGCAGTCGACGACAGGGGTATGGCTACACCTTC.

This clone was counted only a few times. The rearrangement links TRBV14 to TRBJ2-2; 10 bases match TRBD1. The CDR3 runs to 19 residues. From germline, CDR1 is SGHDN and CDR2 FVKESK. Trimming took 4 bases from V and 0 from J; bases not matched to a gene: 11. CDR3 residues: CASSRFRDRGRANTGELFF. For the CDR3, the DNA is TGTGCCAGCAGCCGCTTCCGGGACAGGGGTAGGGCGAACACCGGGGAGCTGTTTTTT.

This clone was seen ten or more times. CDR3 sequence: CASSINRAGGELFF. DNA for the CDR3: TGTGCCAGTAGTATAAACCGCGCGGGGGGGGAGCTGTTTTTT. The chain combines TRBV19 with TRBJ2-2, with D tentatively TRBD2 (6 bases). Per the germline V gene, CDR1 is LNHDA and CDR2 is SQIVND (reference sequence). The CDR3 contains 14 residues. V lost 2 bases and J 8 bases, leaving 12 bases between the germline ends.